This T cell receptor beta chain was identified in a study of blood T cells in healthy people across ages. It was with a sample-barcoded 5' primer and a J-beta primer mix that a second PCR of about 6 to 12 cycles was run. A 12-random-nucleotide template-switch adaptor tagged each cDNA molecule. MiXCR, applied by TCRdb to the 5' RACE reads, yields one record per CDR3 protein. This sample has some 890,000 distinct CDR3 sequences, with roughly 28% found just once. This clonotype has a handful of counts. Isolation recovered at least 6.5 million PBMCs from every sample. V was pared by 0 bases and J by 6 bases, with 12 bases between. CDR1 is SGDLS, CDR2 YYNGEE, per germline. The CDR3 totals 14 residues. This same sample was also taken into another study, of T cells of mothers and their children.

Sequencing was performed on blood. This clonotype originated in a woman between 35 and 50 years old in good health. The chain couples TRBV9 to TRBJ1-1; D perhaps matches TRBD1 (5 bases). The CDR3 region is CASSVGRDSAEAFF. Here the CDR3 DNA reads TGTGCCAGCAGCGTAGGCAGGGATTCGGCTGAAGCTTTCTTT.